This T cell receptor (beta chain) originates from a study of T cell responses to AZD1222 COVID-19 vaccine. Points on this clone: Its specificity is unknown.

Method: immunoSEQ multiplex PCR; TCRdb's copy keeps in-frame clones and lacks some. The sample lists 100,000 or so clones, approximately 89% occurring once. Trimming pared 4 bases from V and 8 bases from J, leaving 21 bases between. CDR3 length equals 16 residues. The germline V gene has CDR1 SGHTS and CDR2 YDEGEE. Study-wide points: Mostly white British, mostly female donors; authors suggested clonal diversity may be underestimated.

Here the sequenced sample was peripheral blood, taken 28 days after the second AZD1222 dose. This chain joins TRBV5-8 and TRBJ1-4, with D maybe TRBD1 (5 bases). This clonotype was obtained from an adult who received the AZD1222 COVID-19 vaccine. The DNA for the CDR3 is TGTGCCAGCAGCGATCTCCAGGGAGTAATGGGCGAAAAACTGTTTTTT. This codes for CASSDLQGVMGEKLFF.